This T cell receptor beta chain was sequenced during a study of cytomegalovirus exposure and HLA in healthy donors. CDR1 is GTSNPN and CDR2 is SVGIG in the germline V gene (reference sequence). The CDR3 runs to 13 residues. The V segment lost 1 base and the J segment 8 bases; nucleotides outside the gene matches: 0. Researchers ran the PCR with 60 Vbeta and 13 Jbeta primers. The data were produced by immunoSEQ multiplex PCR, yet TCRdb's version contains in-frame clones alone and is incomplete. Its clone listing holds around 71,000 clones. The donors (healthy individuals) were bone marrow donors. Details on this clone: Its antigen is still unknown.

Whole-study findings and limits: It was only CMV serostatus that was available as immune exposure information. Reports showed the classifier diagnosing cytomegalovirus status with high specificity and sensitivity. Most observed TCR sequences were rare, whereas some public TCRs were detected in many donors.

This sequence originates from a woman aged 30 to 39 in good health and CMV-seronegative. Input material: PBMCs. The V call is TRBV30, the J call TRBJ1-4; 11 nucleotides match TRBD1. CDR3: CAWSGDRGEKLFF. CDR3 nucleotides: TGTGCCTGGAGTGGGGACAGGGGGGAAAAACTGTTTTTT.